Each of the 19 T cell receptor beta chains below was sequenced from the same sample in a study of blood T cell repertoires in COVID-19. Method: immunoSEQ multiplex PCR; TCRdb's copy keeps in-frame clones and lacks some. This repertoire shows 110,000 or so clones, approximately 84% found once; its top ten account for roughly 8.1%. The sequenced material came from peripheral blood. The origin of the receptors is a woman between 40 and 55 years old with acute or convalescent COVID-19.

The chain joins TRBV7-2 to TRBJ2-5, with 12 bases fitting TRBD2. The CDR3 runs to 16 residues. The ends lost 1 base at V and 5 bases at J; junction bases unmatched: 5. CDR1 is SGHTA and CDR2 is FQGNSA in the germline V gene. CDR3 bases: TGTGCCAGCAGCTTAGGCGGGACTAGCGGGTGGGAGACCCAGTACTTC. This gives the protein CASSLGGTSGWETQYF.

This clone was detected once. V gene TRBV7-9 combines with J gene TRBJ1-1; TRBD1 matches 8 bases. The CDR3 length is 14 residues. J was trimmed by 5 bases and V by 5 bases; bases with no gene match: 7. Germline loops: CDR1 SEHNR, CDR2 FQNEAQ (reference sequence). CDR3 nucleotide sequence: TGTGCCAGCAGCCGGACAGGGAGAGAGACTGAAGCTTTCTTT. Translation gives CASSRTGRETEAFF.

V and J are TRBV19 and TRBJ2-3; possibly TRBD1 for D (6 bases). The length of the CDR3 is 14 residues. Trimming pared 6 bases from V and 1 base from J, leaving 11 bases between. In germline, CDR1 is LNHDA, CDR2 SQIVND (reference sequence). This CDR3 reads CASRWAGGTDTQYF. CDR3 bases: TGTGCCAGTAGATGGGCAGGGGGCACAGATACGCAGTATTTT.

The chain has TRBV19 and TRBJ2-7; weak D call: TRBD1 (5 bases). Per the germline V gene, CDR1 is LNHDA and CDR2 is SQIVND (reference sequence). The CDR3 runs 14 residues. V was cut by 5 bases and J by 3 bases, with 14 bases left in between. The CDR3 spells CASSPVGRVYEQYF. For the CDR3, the DNA is TGTGCCAGTAGTCCCGTCGGCAGGGTCTACGAGCAGTACTTC.

In this sample, this clone turned up once. This chain joins TRBV30 and TRBJ1-6, with 7 nucleotides matching TRBD1. The V and J ends lost 7 bases and 8 bases, in that order; junction bases with no gene match: 8. This CDR3 region has 13 residues. Per germline, CDR1 GTSNPN and CDR2 SVGIG (reference sequence). The CDR3 loop is CASTGSGDSPLHF. The CDR3, as DNA: TGTGCCTCGACAGGGAGTGGAGATTCACCCCTCCACTTT.

This rearrangement joins TRBV18 to TRBJ2-2; D remains ambiguous. Trimming took off 3 bases at V and 9 bases at J, with 5 bases between the two ends. The CDR3 extends over 11 amino acids. The germline V gene has CDR1 KGHSH and CDR2 LQKENI. In DNA form, the CDR3 reads TGTGCCAGCTCACCGGCCTGGGAGCTGTTTTTT. This encodes CASSPAWELFF.

The chain couples TRBV7-9 to TRBJ2-3; TRBD2 matches at 9 bases. This CDR3 spans 14 amino acids. Germline-derived CDR1 and CDR2 are SEHNR and FQNEAQ (reference sequence). Trimming cost V 8 bases and J 5 bases; bases outside gene matches: 8. CDR3 nucleotide sequence: TGTGCCAGCCTGCCTAGCGGGGCGGTAGATACGCAGTATTTT. The encoded protein is CASLPSGAVDTQYF.

CDR3 nucleotides: TGTGCCAGCAGCGTAACAGGGAACCAGCCCCAGCATTTT. It encodes CASSVTGNQPQHF. V is TRBV7-9 and J is TRBJ1-5, with D possibly being TRBD1 (6 bases). V was pared by 5 bases and J by 7 bases, with 12 bases between. This CDR3 is 13 amino acids long. From germline, CDR1 is SEHNR and CDR2 FQNEAQ (reference sequence).

This clone is a singleton in its sample. The chain links TRBV6-6 to TRBJ2-1; perhaps TRBD2 as D (6 bases). Germline assignment: CDR1 MNHNY and CDR2 SVGAGI (reference sequence). The CDR3 contains 14 residues. The V gene lost 6 bases and the J gene lost 13 bases, with 22 bases spanning the gap. CDR3 in amino acids: CASSQAQSDYRQFF. In DNA, the CDR3 is TGTGCCAGCAGCCAGGCGCAATCGGACTATCGTCAGTTCTTC.

This chain joins TRBV18 and TRBJ2-7, with D uncertain. V was shortened by 0 bases and J by 6 bases, with 9 bases between the two germline ends. The CDR3 spans 13 residues. Germline V gene sequence: CDR1 KGHSH, CDR2 LQKENI. The CDR3 here is CASSPPPVVEQYF. DNA of the CDR3: TGTGCCAGCTCACCACCTCCGGTCGTCGAGCAGTACTTC. Filled out from reference TRBV18 and TRBJ2-7, the complete variable domain reads NAGVMQNPRHLVRRRGQEARLRCSPMKGHSHVYWYRQLPEEGLKFMVYLQKENIIDESGMPKERFSAEFPKEGPSILRIQQVVRGDSAAYFCASSPPPVVEQYFGPGTRLTVT.

V and J are TRBV6-2 or TRBV6-3 and TRBJ2-1; 9 bases map to TRBD2. Germline loops: CDR1 MNHEY, CDR2 SVGEGT. After removal of 0 bases from V and 4 bases from J, the junction contained 10 bases not matched to a gene. The CDR3 runs 18 residues. The CDR3 DNA follows: TGTGCCAGCAGTTACTCGAGTTCCAGCGGGGGGTCTTACAATGAGCAGTTCTTC. As protein: CASSYSSSSGGSYNEQFF.

The chain combines TRBV6-5 with TRBJ1-1, with D tentatively TRBD1 (6 bases). Trimming took 0 bases from V and 1 from J, leaving 9 bases between them. CDR1 and CDR2 from the germline V gene are MNHEY and SVGAGI. CDR3 length: 15 amino acids. The CDR3 DNA reads TGTGCCAGCAGTTACTCGACAGGAAGGAACACTGAAGCTTTCTTT. Its translation is CASSYSTGRNTEAFF.

The rearrangement links TRBV12-3 or TRBV12-4 to TRBJ1-2; weak D call: TRBD1 (6 bases). Between the trimmed V and J ends, which lost 11 bases and 6 bases, there was a span of 19 bases. This CDR3 region has 13 residues. The CDR3 DNA is TGTGCCGGGTGGGGGCGCAGGGAGCATGGCTACACCTTC. Protein: CAGWGRREHGYTF.

The V gene is TRBV7-9, the J gene TRBJ2-3; D unclear. Looked up from germline, CDR1 is SEHNR and CDR2 is FQNEAQ (reference sequence). The CDR3 contains 14 residues. Trimming left V 5 bases short and J 0 bases short, with 9 bases between. DNA of the CDR3: TGTGCCAGCAGCCCTCACTCGAGCACAGATACGCAGTATTTT. Translated, it gives CASSPHSSTDTQYF.

This clone is a singleton in its sample. J is TRBJ2-7 and V is TRBV25-1; 9 bases fit TRBD1. J lost 2 bases, V lost 6 bases, and 8 bases had no gene match. Germline CDR1 and CDR2: MGHDK and SYGVNS. The CDR3 loop spans 15 amino acids. Written as DNA, the CDR3 is TGTGCCAGCAGACCCCCGGGACAGGGCACCTACGAGCAGTACTTC. Protein: CASRPPGQGTYEQYF.

The V call is TRBV15, the J call TRBJ1-1; D is perhaps TRBD1 (5 bases). V gave up 5 bases and J gave up 1 base, with 14 bases separating them. Germline V gene lookup returns CDR1 LNHNV and CDR2 YYDKDF (reference sequence). This CDR3 region has 15 residues. The CDR3 reads CATSPGGVGNTEAFF. In DNA form, the CDR3 reads TGTGCCACCAGCCCCGGGGGGGTCGGGAACACTGAAGCTTTCTTT. Full variable domain (outside the CDR3, taken from reference TRBV15 and TRBJ1-1): DAMVIQNPRYQVTQFGKPVTLSCSQTLNHNVMYWYQQKSSQAPKLLFHYYDKDFNNEADTPDNFQSRRPNTSFCFLDIRSPGLGDTAMYLCATSPGGVGNTEAFFGQGTRLTVV.

This clone was observed a single time. The chain uses TRBV7-2 and TRBJ2-2, with TRBD1 matching over 8 bases. The CDR3 covers 15 residues. Per germline, CDR1 SGHTA and CDR2 FQGNSA. V was clipped by 3 bases and J by 5 bases; unmatched bases: 5. This CDR3 reads CASSFRQGSTGELFF. In DNA, the CDR3 is TGTGCCAGCAGCTTTAGACAGGGGTCGACCGGGGAGCTGTTTTTT.

The chain couples TRBV6-6 to TRBJ1-4, with D possibly TRBD1 on 5 matching bases. V was shortened by 10 bases and J by 5 bases, with 11 bases between the two germline ends. The CDR3 is made up of 12 amino acids. Germline lookup yields CDR1 MNHNY and CDR2 SVGAGI (reference sequence). CDR3 sequence: CATRQFNEKLFF. The CDR3 coding sequence is TGTGCCACAAGACAGTTCAATGAAAAACTGTTTTTT.

This clone was counted only a few times. The chain combines TRBV2 with TRBJ1-2; 9 bases line up with TRBD1. After removal of 4 bases from V and 6 bases from J, the junction contained 3 bases not matched to a gene. Germline values: CDR1 SNHLY, CDR2 FYNNEI. CDR3 length: 13 residues. The DNA of the CDR3 is TGTGCCAGCAGTGGGGACAGGGAAGATGGCTACACCTTC. This codes for CASSGDREDGYTF.